The clone carrying this T cell receptor (beta chain) was seen ten or more times. As yet, its antigen is unknown. V dropped 1 base and J dropped 4 bases, with 11 bases sitting between them. The CDR3 has 15 residues. Germline V CDR1 and CDR2: MGHRA, YSYEKL. The data were taken from a study of early T cells in non-severe SARS-CoV-2 infection. About the study: The study sequenced bulk RNA from unsorted whole blood, with chains unpaired. Findings and caveats of the study: Anti-spike CD8 specificities were favored by VDJdb matching, whose results missed private and CD4 specificities.

In TCRdb, the 5' RACE reads were re-called with MiXCR into one record per CDR3 protein. The sample holds 35,000 to 45,000 distinct CDR3 sequences, approximately 5.9% seen once. The V gene is TRBV4-1, the J gene TRBJ2-1, with TRBD2 as a possible D gene (6 bases). Sequenced material: whole blood, taken at baseline. This TCR derives from an adult who was a healthcare worker with PCR-confirmed SARS-CoV-2 infection or an uninfected control (not recorded which). The CDR3 DNA sequence: TGCGCCAGCAGCCAAGCGGGAGCTGTGTACAATGAGCAGTTCTTC. Protein product: CASSQAGAVYNEQFF.